The rows below give T cell receptor beta chains drawn from one sample of a study of graft-versus-host responses after intestinal transplantation. Only in-frame clones appear in the TCRdb table, and some are missing; sequencing was by immunoSEQ multiplex PCR. The sample has approximately 17,000 clones, 75% to 85% seen once; the top ten hold approximately 3.8%. The source material was ileum tissue, sampled around 600 days after intestinal transplantation. Receptor source: a human patient who received an intestinal transplant, so some T cells may come from the graft donor. Each CDR3 is given with its conserved first and last residue. A D gene is named only where the DNA matches it firmly. Some rows mark clone size as missing; the rest say once, few, many or name a class of expanded clone.

d_call j_call v_call clone_size cdr3_aa cdr3_nt
- TRBJ2-2 TRBV6-5 - CASRISTGELFF TGTGCCAGCAGGATTTCAACCGGGGAGCTGTTTTTT
- TRBJ1-6 TRBV5-2 - CASSPPSGSFNSPLHF TGTGCCAGCAGCCCCCCCTCCGGCAGTTTTAATTCACCCCTCCACTTT
- TRBJ2-7 TRBV11-2 - CASSTLTDRRSSYEQYF TGTGCCAGCAGCACCTTAACAGACAGGCGGAGCTCCTACGAGCAGTACTTC
- TRBJ1-2 TRBV6-5 once CASSSSPLNYGYTF TGTGCCAGCAGTTCTTCTCCGCTTAACTATGGCTACACCTTC
- TRBJ1-1 TRBV9 - CASSVNGPTEAFF TGTGCCAGCAGCGTCAATGGGCCCACTGAAGCTTTCTTT
- TRBJ1-2 TRBV5-6 - CASSLSGDYGYTF TGTGCCAGCAGCTTGTCAGGGGACTATGGCTACACCTTC
- TRBJ1-2 TRBV27 - CASSLGGGAHYGYTF TGTGCCAGCAGCCTGGGTGGGGGGGCACACTATGGCTACACCTTC
- TRBJ1-3 TRBV7-8 - CASRETGSGNTIYF TGTGCCAGCAGGGAAACGGGTTCTGGAAACACCATATATTTT
- TRBJ1-6 TRBV4-1 - CASRVGSNSPLHF TGCGCCAGCCGGGTGGGGAGTAATTCACCCCTCCACTTT
TRBD1 TRBJ2-7 TRBV18 - CASSRTRTGADEQYF TGTGCCAGCTCACGGACTAGGACAGGGGCGGACGAGCAGTACTTC
- TRBJ2-7 TRBV5-4 - CASSPGDSYEQYF TGTGCCAGCAGTCCCGGGGACTCGTACGAGCAGTACTTC
- TRBJ2-1 TRBV7-3 - CASSLRAAIAVNYNEQFF TGTGCCAGCAGCTTAAGGGCTGCGATAGCGGTGAACTACAATGAGCAGTTCTTC
- TRBJ1-5 TRBV4-1 - CASSRTPNQPQHF TGCGCCAGCAGCCGGACCCCAAATCAGCCCCAGCATTTT
- TRBJ1-1 TRBV21-1 - CASSTQMTGEGEAFF TGTGCCAGCAGCACCCAGATGACAGGGGAGGGTGAAGCTTTCTTT